The 26 T cell receptor beta chains below come from one sample, sequenced in a study of shared T cell receptors in the human thymus. The table came from immunoSEQ multiplex PCR; TCRdb's copy has only in-frame clones and leaves some out. Of 550,000 to 800,000 clones in the sample, roughly 85% are singletons; the top ten hold about 0.011%. This sample also appeared in a second study, on human thymus T cells.

The sample taken for sequencing was thymocytes. The source of these receptors is a girl in the first two years of life with a congenital heart defect.

The chain carries TRBV4-3 and TRBJ1-2; D is perhaps TRBD1 (5 bases). Germline V gives CDR1 LGHNA, CDR2 YSLEER. Trimming cost V 2 bases and J 6 bases, with 16 bases left between them. There are 15 residues in the CDR3. CDR3 protein: CASSQLVDRLNGYTF. The CDR3 DNA reads as TGCGCCAGCAGCCAATTGGTCGACAGACTTAATGGCTACACCTTC.

The chain employs TRBV10-3 and TRBJ2-7; 8 bases map to TRBD2. Germline assignment: CDR1 ENHRY and CDR2 SYGVKD. This CDR3 spans 13 amino acids. V lost 6 bases and J lost 3; bases outside the gene matches: 4. The CDR3 sequence is CAISREGGYEQYF. The CDR3 bases are TGTGCCATCAGCCGGGAGGGGGGCTACGAGCAGTACTTC.

The V call is TRBV5-1, the J call TRBJ2-7, with D possibly being TRBD1 (6 bases). V lost 1 base and J 5 bases, leaving 19 bases between the germline ends. The CDR3 runs to 16 residues. Germline CDR1 SGHRS, CDR2 YFSETQ. The CDR3 loop is CASSLHPGAGDHEQYF. The DNA of the CDR3 is TGCGCCAGCAGCTTGCATCCCGGGGCAGGGGACCACGAGCAGTACTTC. Full variable domain (missing parts from reference TRBV5-1 and TRBJ2-7): KAGVTQTPRYLIKTRGQQVTLSCSPISGHRSVSWYQQTPGQGLQFLFEYFSETQRNKGNFPGRFSGRQFSNSRSEMNVSTLELGDSALYLCASSLHPGAGDHEQYFGPGTRLTVT.

The rearrangement joins TRBV7-2 to TRBJ1-6, with D tentatively TRBD1 (6 bases). Germline V CDR1 and CDR2: SGHTA, FQGNSA. This CDR3 comprises 17 residues. V lost 1 base and J 0 bases, leaving 10 bases between the germline ends. The chain's CDR3 is CASSLVTGHSYNSPLHF. CDR3 nucleotide sequence: TGTGCCAGCAGCTTAGTCACAGGGCACTCCTATAATTCACCCCTCCACTTT.

The J gene is TRBJ1-2, the V gene TRBV20-1, with a possible D match to TRBD1 (6 bases). In germline, CDR1 is DFQATT, CDR2 SNEGSKA (reference sequence). V was clipped by 3 bases and J by 7 bases, with 9 bases between them. The CDR3 covers 11 residues. The CDR3 bases are TGCAGTGCTAGGGGGGCTTGTGGCTACACCTTC. It translates to CSARGACGYTF.

The chain couples TRBV6-5 to TRBJ2-5; D gene unclear. Deletions cut 8 bases from V and 2 bases from J, with 9 bases between. Germline CDR1 MNHEY, CDR2 SVGAGI. The CDR3 extends over 12 amino acids. The CDR3 protein is CASEDVQETQYF. Here the CDR3 DNA reads TGTGCCAGCGAGGATGTGCAAGAGACCCAGTACTTC.

The chain has TRBV2 and TRBJ1-2; D gene unclear. The V end lost 8 bases, the J end lost 8 bases, and 12 bases lay between the germline ends. The CDR3 is 11 residues long. CDR1 and CDR2 from the germline V gene are SNHLY and FYNNEI. The CDR3 DNA sequence: TGTGCCAGCGGCCCCGCCGGGGGCTACACCTTC. Translation: CASGPAGGYTF.

This chain uses TRBV30 with TRBJ2-3, with 8 bases fitting TRBD1. With 0 bases clipped from V and 7 bases from J, the junction kept 12 bases outside the gene matches. The germline V gene has CDR1 GTSNPN and CDR2 SVGIG (reference sequence). The CDR3 runs 16 residues. The CDR3 DNA follows: TGTGCCTGGAGTGTACAGGGGGACACCTCCGGATATACGCAGTATTTT. It codes for CAWSVQGDTSGYTQYF.

In the case of this clone: Other DNA sequences from this sample encode an identical CDR3 as well. The chain carries TRBV6-4 and TRBJ1-2; maybe TRBD1 (5 bases). The CDR3 is 13 residues long. Per germline, CDR1 MRHNA and CDR2 SNTAGT. The V gene lost 0 bases and the J gene lost 8 bases, with 10 bases spanning the gap. The CDR3 loop is CASSDSGRDGYTF. The CDR3 region has the DNA TGTGCCAGCAGTGACTCAGGGCGGGACGGCTACACCTTC.

The rearrangement joins TRBV28 to TRBJ1-6, with no clear D. The germline V gene has CDR1 MDHEN and CDR2 SYDVKM. CDR3 size: 13 residues. V lost 7 bases, J lost 10 bases, and 14 bases lay in between. This CDR3 is CASMPFGRSPLHF. CDR3 nucleotide sequence: TGTGCCAGCATGCCGTTTGGTCGGTCACCCCTCCACTTT.

The chain has TRBV5-1 and TRBJ2-2, with 7 bases aligning to TRBD1. Germline CDR1 and CDR2: SGHRS and YFSETQ. V was pared by 3 bases and J by 2 bases, with 13 bases of the junction left unmatched. This CDR3 comprises 18 residues. CDR3 sequence reads: CASSSSVGRQGNTGELFF. The DNA for the CDR3 is TGCGCCAGCAGCTCCTCGGTAGGAAGACAGGGAAACACCGGGGAGCTGTTTTTT.

This clone has a single count. This chain connects TRBV10-3 to TRBJ1-5, with 7 bases fitting TRBD1. V lost 3 bases and J lost 7; bases outside the gene matches: 6. CDR1 ENHRY and CDR2 SYGVKD come from the germline V gene. The CDR3 loop spans 14 amino acids. Here the CDR3 DNA reads TGTGCCATCAGTGACTACAGGGGTGGACAGCCCCAGCATTTT. Translating it yields CAISDYRGGQPQHF.

In this sample, this clone turned up a few times. The chain joins TRBV10-3 to TRBJ2-1; TRBD1 matches 8 bases. Germline values: CDR1 ENHRY, CDR2 SYGVKD. Trimming took 0 bases from V and 6 from J; bases not matched to a gene: 4. CDR3 size: 15 residues. CDR3 sequence: CAISESTTGGNEQFF. In DNA, the CDR3 is TGTGCCATCAGTGAGTCGACTACAGGGGGCAATGAGCAGTTCTTC.

The rearrangement joins TRBV27 to TRBJ2-3; 9 nucleotides agree with TRBD2. After removal of 2 bases from V and 4 bases from J, the junction contained 19 bases not matched to a gene. The CDR3 consists of 20 residues. The germline V gene encodes CDR1 MNHEY and CDR2 SMNVEV (reference sequence). The DNA for the CDR3 is TGTGCCAGCAGTTTACCCTCGCGGGGGGGAAGGAGGGTTTTTCCAGATACGCAGTATTTT. This gives the protein CASSLPSRGGRRVFPDTQYF.

This chain connects TRBV7-8 to TRBJ1-6; possible D gene TRBD1, 6 bases. Germline V gene sequence: CDR1 SGHVS, CDR2 FQNEAQ. The CDR3 spans 16 residues. V lost 0 bases and J lost 4, with 10 bases in between. In DNA form, the CDR3 reads TGTGCCAGCAGCTTAGCTGACAGGTTTTATAATTCACCCCTCCACTTT. This sequence encodes CASSLADRFYNSPLHF.

The V call is TRBV6-6, the J call TRBJ1-5; 11 bases fit TRBD1. The CDR3 totals 15 residues. With V trimmed by 6 bases and J by 5 bases, 6 bases remained unmatched. Germline CDR1 MNHNY, CDR2 SVGAGI (reference sequence). CDR3 loop: CASSRDRGVYQPQHF. CDR3 coding DNA: TGTGCCAGCAGCAGGGACAGGGGGGTTTATCAGCCCCAGCATTTT.

The chain uses TRBV7-8 and TRBJ1-3; the D gene is possibly TRBD1 (6 bases). V was pared by 5 bases and J by 4 bases, with 30 bases between. From germline, CDR1 is SGHVS and CDR2 FQNEAQ. There are 20 residues in the CDR3. This CDR3 is CASSLTLVGGEPTIGNTIYF. CDR3 coding DNA: TGTGCCAGCAGCCTCACGTTGGTTGGGGGCGAACCCACGATCGGAAACACCATATATTTT.

The V call is TRBV10-2, the J call TRBJ2-1; perhaps TRBD2 as D (5 bases). V was trimmed by 4 bases and J by 1 base, leaving 11 bases between them. CDR3 length equals 15 residues. Germline loops: CDR1 WSHSY, CDR2 SAAADI. CDR3 in DNA: TGCGCCAGCAGTGGGGGAGCGGAGTCCTACAATGAGCAGTTCTTC. Its translation is CASSGGAESYNEQFF.

The chain links TRBV19 to TRBJ1-1; D is perhaps TRBD1 (6 bases). Looked up from germline, CDR1 is LNHDA and CDR2 is SQIVND (reference sequence). The CDR3 runs to 17 residues. Trimming shortened V by 5 bases and J by 3 bases, and 22 bases separated the two germline ends. This CDR3 is CASSPPRGPRGDTEAFF. In DNA, the CDR3 is TGTGCCAGTAGTCCTCCCCGGGGGCCGCGGGGGGACACTGAAGCTTTCTTT.

The rearrangement joins TRBV6-1 to TRBJ1-1; no clear D gene. The CDR3 contains 13 residues. The V end lost 5 bases, the J end lost 8 bases, and 15 bases lay between the germline ends. Looked up from germline, CDR1 is MNHNS and CDR2 is SASEGT. CDR3 loop: CASSPRGWAEAFF. The CDR3 coding sequence is TGTGCCAGCAGTCCCCGAGGGTGGGCCGAAGCTTTCTTT.

This chain links TRBV15 with TRBJ2-1; 7 positions match TRBD2. Germline CDR1 reads LNHNV; CDR2 reads YYDKDF (reference sequence). This CDR3 comprises 19 residues. Trimming at V came to 0 bases and at J to 2 bases, leaving 13 bases not matched to a gene. For the CDR3, the DNA is TGTGCCACCAGCAGAGATCGCCCAAGGACTAGTTCAGCCTACAATGAGCAGTTCTTC. As protein: CATSRDRPRTSSAYNEQFF.

This clone showed up just once. This CDR3 is missing its conserved last phenylalanine or tryptophan, likely due to a read error. This chain links TRBV28 with TRBJ1-1; D is ambiguous. V was shortened by 6 bases and J by 4 bases, with 9 bases between the two germline ends. Germline-derived CDR1 and CDR2 are MDHEN and SYDVKM. This CDR3 contains 12 residues. CDR3 DNA: TGTGCCAGCAGGCAAAGATCCACTGAAGCTTTCCTT. Protein product: CASRQRSTEAFL.

This rearrangement joins TRBV19 to TRBJ1-5; D gene unclear. CDR3 length: 20 residues. From germline, CDR1 is LNHDA and CDR2 SQIVND (reference sequence). Trimming removed 5 bases at V and 0 bases at J, with 26 bases between. The CDR3 coding sequence is TGTGCCAGTAGTCCCCATGTACTGGGCCAAGAGATATATAGCAATCAGCCCCAGCATTTT. This translates into CASSPHVLGQEIYSNQPQHF.

This chain links TRBV4-1 with TRBJ1-1; D is undetermined. Trimming removed 0 bases at V and 5 bases at J, with 25 bases between. Per the germline V gene, CDR1 is MGHRA and CDR2 is YSYEKL. CDR3 size: 19 residues. The DNA of the CDR3 is TGCGCCAGCAGCCAAGAAAAAGAGAGGAACTTGAGGAGGGCGACTGAAGCTTTCTTT. Its translation: CASSQEKERNLRRATEAFF.

This clone was seen just once. The rearrangement joins TRBV28 to TRBJ1-2, with D unresolved. CDR3 length equals 13 residues. V lost 2 bases to trimming and J lost 3 bases, with 7 bases between them. Germline CDR1 MDHEN, CDR2 SYDVKM. CDR3 residues: CASSLEGDYGYTF. The DNA of the CDR3 is TGTGCCAGCAGTTTAGAGGGCGACTATGGCTACACCTTC.

The chain couples TRBV6-5 to TRBJ1-2; 7 bases match TRBD1. Trimming removed 4 bases from V and 8 bases from J; junction bases left unmatched: 13. Per germline, CDR1 MNHEY and CDR2 SVGAGI. The CDR3 sequence is 15 residues long. The CDR3 nucleotides are TGTGCCAGCAGTTTCTCCCACAGGGGTTTTAGGGGCTACACCTTC. Its translation is CASSFSHRGFRGYTF.